The 9 T cell receptor beta chains below were found in one sample sequenced in a study of T cells in localized non-small cell lung cancer. Sequencing was performed with immunoSEQ multiplex PCR; in TCRdb, only in-frame clones are kept and a portion is missing. The profile shows about 77,000 clones, around nine tenths of them singletons. The sequencing used peripheral blood, collected before any cancer treatment. The source of these receptors is a woman aged 35-75 years with stage I squamous cell lung carcinoma.

This clone was observed a single time. The V gene is TRBV5-1, the J gene TRBJ1-5; D ambiguous. Germline V gene sequence: CDR1 SGHRS, CDR2 YFSETQ. With 0 bases removed from V and 0 bases from J, the gap between germline ends came to 7 bases. The CDR3 is made up of 15 amino acids. The CDR3 DNA reads as TGCGCCAGCAGCTTGGAGCCTAATAGCAATCAGCCCCAGCATTTT. Translating gives CASSLEPNSNQPQHF.

The CDR3 sequence: CASSEYGIAAYEQYF. In nucleotides, the CDR3 is TGTGCCAGCAGTGAATATGGGATAGCCGCCTACGAGCAGTACTTC. The chain couples TRBV2 to TRBJ2-7, with unresolved D. Germline V gene sequence: CDR1 SNHLY, CDR2 FYNNEI. V was trimmed by 2 bases and J by 2 bases, leaving 13 bases between them. This CDR3 is built from 15 residues.

The chain employs TRBV5-8 and TRBJ2-7, with a weak D call TRBD1 (6 bases). Trimming removed 2 bases at V and 0 bases at J, with 12 bases between. The CDR3 is made up of 15 amino acids. Germline lookup yields CDR1 SGHTS and CDR2 YDEGEE. The CDR3 loop reads CASSFRGTFSYEQYF. CDR3 nucleotide sequence: TGTGCCAGCAGCTTCCGAGGGACATTCTCCTACGAGCAGTACTTC.

The rearrangement links TRBV5-6 to TRBJ1-5, with TRBD1 as a possible D gene (6 bases). V was trimmed by 1 base and J by 2 bases, leaving 13 bases between them. From germline, CDR1 is SGHDT and CDR2 YYEEEE. The CDR3 spans 16 residues. CDR3 in amino acids: CASSLSGGRGNQPQHF. In DNA, the CDR3 is TGTGCCAGCAGCTTGTCGGGGGGCCGGGGCAATCAGCCCCAGCATTTT.

This clone came up a few times. The chain recombines TRBV6-5 with TRBJ2-1; unclear D gene. CDR3 length: 15 residues. Germline lookup yields CDR1 MNHEY and CDR2 SVGAGI. V gave up 6 bases and J gave up 5 bases, with 17 bases separating them. The CDR3 DNA follows: TGTGCCAGCAGCCGAAGGGTCTCGTCAAACAATGAGCAGTTCTTC. This sequence encodes CASSRRVSSNNEQFF.

This clone occurred once. V usage is TRBV19 and J usage is TRBJ1-2; D not certain. Germline lookup yields CDR1 LNHDA and CDR2 SQIVND (reference sequence). Deletions cut 3 bases from V and 4 bases from J, with 12 bases between. The CDR3 contains 14 residues. The CDR3, as DNA: TGTGCCAGTAGTATCGAGTTGTTTCGCTATGGCTACACCTTC. Translating gives CASSIELFRYGYTF.

The chain uses TRBV7-8 and TRBJ2-5; 10 positions agree with TRBD2. V lost 5 bases and J lost 2; bases outside the gene matches: 8. Germline loops: CDR1 SGHVS, CDR2 FQNEAQ. The CDR3 runs 16 residues. For the CDR3, the DNA is TGTGCCAGCAGCCAAGGGTCACTAGCGGGGCAAGAGACCCAGTACTTC. Its translation: CASSQGSLAGQETQYF.

This chain uses TRBV14 with TRBJ1-5; no firm D call. Germline V gene data show CDR1 as SGHDN and CDR2 as FVKESK. V gave up 0 bases and J gave up 6 bases, with 6 bases separating them. The CDR3 covers 13 residues. The CDR3: CASSQDRGQPQHF. DNA of the CDR3: TGTGCCAGCAGCCAAGATAGAGGTCAGCCCCAGCATTTT. The whole variable domain, filled in from reference TRBV14 and TRBJ1-5, reads EAGVTQFPSHSVIEKGQTVTLRCDPISGHDNLYWYRRVMGKEIKFLLHFVKESKQDESGMPNNRFLAERTGGTYSTLKVQPAELEDSGVYFCASSQDRGQPQHFGDGTRLSIL.

The chain employs TRBV27 and TRBJ1-2; TRBD1 aligns across 8 bases. This CDR3 is 13 amino acids long. Germline CDR1 reads MNHEY; CDR2 reads SMNVEV (reference sequence). Trimming cost V 6 bases and J 6 bases; bases outside gene matches: 6. CDR3 coding DNA: TGTGCCAGCAGCTTCAGGGGGCGGCATGGCTACACCTTC. It codes for CASSFRGRHGYTF.